The source of this TCR beta chain is a study of identical twins. This clonotype was counted only a few times. TCRdb reprocessed the 5' RACE reads via MiXCR and lists one record per CDR3 protein. Here the sample spans 510,000 or so distinct CDR3 sequences, roughly 15% being singletons. These sequences were also reported in another study, on yellow fever vaccine responses in identical twins.

The source is a woman aged 18-30 years in good health. The sample consisted of CD4+ T cells sorted from blood.

The CDR3 reads CSAGNTGELFF. DNA for the CDR3: TGCAGCGCGGGGAACACCGGGGAGCTGTTTTTT. This rearrangement joins TRBV29-1 to TRBJ2-2; D remains unclear. This CDR3 region has 11 residues. Germline assignment: CDR1 SQVTM and CDR2 ANQGSEA. The V and J ends lost 7 bases and 1 base respectively, with 4 bases between them.